This entry describes one TCR beta chain. These data come from a study of blood T cell repertoires in COVID-19. Study-wide background: From the United States, Italy and Spain came samples of acute and convalescent COVID-19. Nucleic acid was either cDNA or gDNA, and it came from T cells, B-cell-depleted T cells, or PBMCs.

The CDR3 extends over 18 amino acids. CDR1 SNHLY and CDR2 FYNNEI come from the germline V gene. V was cut by 5 bases and J by 4 bases, with 26 bases left in between. Original methodology: Amplification of reference gene primers was used by the study to estimate nucleated cell counts. Sequenced by immunoSEQ multiplex PCR; TCRdb stores in-frame clones only, minus some. The V and J calls and clone size come from that table; D and trimming were worked out from the DNA. The sample has 78,000 or so clones; approximately 80% are singletons. This chain links TRBV2 with TRBJ2-5; the D gene is possibly TRBD1 (6 bases). Sequenced: peripheral blood. The clonotype was recovered from a woman aged 55-69 years with acute or convalescent COVID-19. The CDR3 sequence: CASSLLTGGGPSSETQYF. As DNA, the CDR3 is TGTGCCAGCAGTCTTCTGACAGGAGGAGGCCCGTCTTCAGAGACCCAGTACTTC.